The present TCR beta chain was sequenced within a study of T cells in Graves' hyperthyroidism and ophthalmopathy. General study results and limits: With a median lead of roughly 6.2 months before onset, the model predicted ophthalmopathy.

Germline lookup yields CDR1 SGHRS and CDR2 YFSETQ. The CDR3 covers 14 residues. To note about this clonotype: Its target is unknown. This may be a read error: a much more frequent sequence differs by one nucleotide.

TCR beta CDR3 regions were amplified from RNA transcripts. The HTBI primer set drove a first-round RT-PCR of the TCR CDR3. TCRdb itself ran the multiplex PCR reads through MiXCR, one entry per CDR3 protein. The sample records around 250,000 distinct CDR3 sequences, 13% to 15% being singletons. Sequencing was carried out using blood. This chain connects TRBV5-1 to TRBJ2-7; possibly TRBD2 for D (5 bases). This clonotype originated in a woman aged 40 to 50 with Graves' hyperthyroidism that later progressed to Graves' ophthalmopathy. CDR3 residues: CASSPVSFGVERYF. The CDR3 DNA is TGCGCCAGCAGCCCTGTAAGTTTCGGGGTTGAGCGGTACTTC.